This section outlines one TCR beta chain sequence together with its context. The missing CDR3 end, 3 residues past where the read stops, is filled in from the germline J gene. Measured with immunoSEQ multiplex PCR; TCRdb has only the in-frame clones, and not every one. Recorded for this sample: tens of thousands of clones. These data come from a study of T cells in women clearing cervical HPV infection. Germline assignment: CDR1 SGHVS and CDR2 FQNEAQ. The CDR3 has 18 residues. Trimming stripped 5 bases from V and 0 bases from J, with 22 bases between. J is TRBJ1-1 and V is TRBV7-8; a possible D gene is TRBD1 (5 bases). Sequencing was done on a sample of blood buffy coat. The receptor comes from a woman aged 18-70 years with a cervical HPV16 infection that either progressed to CIN3+ or cleared (not recorded which). Incomplete CDR3 DNA: TGTGCCAGCAGCCGCGAAACGGGGGGGGTAATAATGAACACTGAA. Translating gives CASSRETGGVIMNTE. The CDR3 as a whole reads CASSRETGGVIMNTEAFF.